This TCR beta chain was recovered during a study of blood T cell repertoires in COVID-19 (dated by TCRdb to 2020 to 2021). For the study in its entirety: Samples from collaborators originated in the United States, Italy and Spain and spanned both the acute and convalescent phases of COVID-19. The prospective study material was composed of cDNA or gDNA derived from T cells, B-cell-depleted T cells, or PBMCs. The sample metadata nearly always contained a de-identified subject ID, COVID-19 status, age in years and sex. The samples were drawn from two sources: the first 160 participants of the ongoing ImmuneRACE study, and 950 to 1,500 subjects contributed by 6 global collaborators. Subjects who had been exposed to COVID-19, were actively infected with it, or had recovered from it provided the deeply sampled blood TCRbeta repertoires that made up the dataset. Where available, HLA class I and class II types were obtained from metadata supplied by the sample provider rather than from assay-based typing. The repertoires were released in a freely available public database meant as a resource for research on the immune response to SARS-CoV-2. Overall results and qualifications from the work: Clinical and demographic metadata were provided uncurated, with the amount varying by source and participant.

In Seattle, one collaborating source enrolled patients while the infection was active and tracked those patients longitudinally over the course of disease. Whole blood was collected in K2EDTA tubes by collaborating institutions according to the institutions' own protocols. For TCRbeta analysis, collaborators shipped samples as frozen whole blood, isolated PBMCs, or DNA extracted from either of those sample types. A remark on this clone: Its antigen remains unidentified. No much larger clone exists at a distance of one base, and base qualities are not known.

TCRbeta CDR3 regions were amplified from genomic DNA using the immunoSEQ Assay, a bias-controlled multiplex PCR. The source study handled its data this way. The number of nucleated cells in each sample was estimated from the amplification of reference gene primers within the assay. To quantify the absolute abundance of each unique TCRbeta CDR3 rearrangement, sequence reads were collapsed and filtered. For each sample, productive Simpson clonality was calculated as the square root of Simpson's diversity index over productive rearrangements. This immuneACCESS table, as held by TCRdb, lists in-frame sequences with V and J called but not all clones. Of the missing ones, under half trace to an unresolved V gene in checked studies; the others have no known cause. The D gene and trimming were derived from the DNA, and the V and J assignments and clone size from that table. This sample gives a few hundred thousand clones in total; approximately 89% of them show up just once. The ten largest clonotypes hold 1.5% to 2% of the sample.

CDR1 and CDR2 are read off the germline V gene as SGHNT and YENEEA. Trimming costs V 7 bases and J 9 bases, and their ends lie 13 bases apart. Including the terminal cysteine and phenylalanine, the CDR3 comprises 12 residues. The sequence is cut down to CDR3 DNA, 36 bases in frame from base 1. This TCR derives from a woman aged 25 to 39 with COVID-19, enrolled during active disease. The sequence joins TRBV11-3 to TRBJ2-1, and TRBD1 may be the D gene, going by 6 matching bases. The sequenced sample was peripheral blood. CDR3 region: CASKQGEREQFF. The DNA sequence reads TGTGCCAGCAAACAGGGCGAACGTGAGCAGTTCTTC.